The 7 T cell receptor beta chains listed next were all sequenced from one sample in a study of cytomegalovirus exposure and HLA in healthy donors. Primers included in the PCR were 60 Vbeta and 13 Jbeta primers. Assay: immunoSEQ multiplex PCR; the TCRdb copy retains only in-frame clones and omits some. The table lists 200,000 to 300,000 clones, about 81% of them singletons. Sequencing used PBMCs. Receptors originate from a woman aged 40 to 49 in good health and CMV-seropositive.

With regard to this clone: Other DNA sequences in this specimen translate into the identical CDR3. J is TRBJ1-1 and V is TRBV5-4; TRBD1 agrees at 9 bases. V shed 2 bases and J 1 base; nucleotides not matched to a gene: 3. Germline CDR1 and CDR2: SGHNT and YYREEE (reference sequence). The length of the CDR3 is 15 residues. The CDR3 bases are TGTGCCAGCAGCTTAGGGACAGGGCGGAACACTGAAGCTTTCTTT. Translated, it gives CASSLGTGRNTEAFF.

The CDR3 DNA reads TGTGCCAGCAGTTACAGGAACACTGAAGCTTTCTTT. Its protein product is CASSYRNTEAFF. The chain employs TRBV14 and TRBJ1-1; D gene ambiguous. Germline CDR1 SGHDN, CDR2 FVKESK. This CDR3 spans 12 amino acids. Trimming stripped 6 bases from V and 1 base from J, with 6 bases between.

Concerning this clone itself: This specimen includes other DNA sequences encoding the same CDR3. This chain links TRBV6-5 with TRBJ2-3; 7 positions agree with TRBD2. This CDR3 is 14 amino acids long. V trimming: 11 bases; J trimming: 2 bases; junction bases outside the gene matches: 10. CDR1 MNHEY and CDR2 SVGAGI come from the germline V gene. The CDR3 DNA is TGTGCCGTGGGAGGGGAGGGACCCACAGATACGCAGTATTTT. Its protein product is CAVGGEGPTDTQYF.

This clone turned up a few times. The chain joins TRBV5-1 to TRBJ2-3, with D maybe TRBD2 (6 bases). V was shortened by 4 bases and J by 0 bases, with 15 bases between the two germline ends. Germline assignment: CDR1 SGHRS and CDR2 YFSETQ. CDR3 length: 16 residues. The CDR3 nucleotides are TGCGCCAGCAGCGTCCCCTCTGGGACTAGCACAGATACGCAGTATTTT. Translating gives CASSVPSGTSTDTQYF.

V gene TRBV7-3 combines with J gene TRBJ2-2, with TRBD2 matching over 13 bases. V dropped 1 base and J dropped 6; count of bases not matched to a gene: 2. Looked up from germline, CDR1 is SGHTA and CDR2 is FQGTGA. The CDR3 sequence is 16 residues long. In nucleotides, the CDR3 is TGTGCCAGCAGCTTAATGGGGACTAGCGGGGCCGGGGAGCTGTTTTTT. Its protein is CASSLMGTSGAGELFF.

The chain joins TRBV10-3 to TRBJ1-3; D uncertain. Germline V gives CDR1 ENHRY, CDR2 SYGVKD. This CDR3 has 13 amino acids. Trimming took 10 bases from V and 0 from J, leaving 10 bases between them. CDR3 protein: CASGSLSGNTIYF. DNA of the CDR3: TGTGCCAGCGGGTCGCTCTCTGGAAACACCATATATTTT.

The rearrangement joins TRBV27 to TRBJ1-1; TRBD1 might be the D (6 bases). This CDR3 spans 15 amino acids. CDR1 and CDR2 (germline): MNHEY, SMNVEV (reference sequence). The V end was cut by 5 bases, the J end by 4 bases, with 17 bases between. This chain's CDR3 is CASSLSGVMTTEAFF. The CDR3 region has the DNA TGTGCCAGCAGTCTCTCAGGGGTAATGACCACTGAAGCTTTCTTT.